The subject of this entry is one T cell receptor beta chain. Its recognized antigen is unknown. No much larger clonotype is one base removed from it; base qualities were not supplied. This specimen includes other DNA sequences encoding the same CDR3. Donors were healthy HIV-negative adults with no recently reported acute infections or vaccinations. Only Caucasian adults living in Nashville, Tennessee, USA were represented among the donors. CD4+ T cells were enriched through magnetic negative selection, after which naive cells were positively selected on CD45RA and the remaining negative fraction served as the memory subset. After blood collection by leukapheresis, PBMCs were isolated using Ficoll-Histopaque density gradient centrifugation and then cryopreserved in the vapor phase of liquid nitrogen. Analytical flow cytometry was used to check the purity and quantity of each magnetically sorted T cell population. From each sorted fraction, genomic DNA was isolated and quantified by UV absorbance on a Nanodrop 2000c.

The sample belongs to a study of shared clonotypes between healthy human individuals (TCRdb year 2020). Study-wide context: The cohort comprised a couple of women and a few men aged 18 to 49 years. For each donor, CD4 naive and CD4 memory were each run on three plates, CD8 naive on two plates, and CD8 memory on one plate. Libraries were prepared and TCR repertoires were sequenced by different laboratories using diverse techniques, in order to increase sequencing depth and limit assay-specific biases. Between about 0.9 and 8.9 billion PBMCs per donor were obtained by leukapheresis. Blood TCR repertoires of a handful of healthy adults were deeply sequenced to estimate repertoire size and the extent of clonotype sharing between individuals. General findings and caveats noted by the study authors: The genetic and exposure-history diversity represented was limited by the small number of donors. Rarefaction of sorted-subset datasets indicated incomplete sequencing despite the large sequencing depth. Sharing across several donors was observed for around 5% of naive CD4, less than 4% of naive CD8, 2% to 2.5% of memory CD4, and around 0.4% of memory CD8 clonotypes. Pairwise subsampling led to the expectation that sequencing depth would affect the degree of clonotype sharing among donors. Sampling was restricted to blood, and TCR repertoires in tissues likely differ from the TCR repertoires found in blood. Naive subsets generally had larger estimated clonotype richness than memory subsets did. Clonotypes shared by all four sorted-subset donors showed higher generation probabilities than non-shared clonotypes.

Using the deep immunoSEQ assay, TCR CDR3 regions were amplified from genomic DNA by multiplex PCR. Genomic DNA extracted from each cell subset was distributed evenly over all wells of several immunoSEQ 96-well plates, and each plate served as one replicate. For sorted subsets, each replicate PCR was loaded with about 0.2 ug genomic DNA, equivalent to some 31,000 T cell genomes. The purified libraries were quantified using a Qubit 3.0 fluorometer, sized with a Bioanalyzer 2100, and then quantified again using the KAPA Library Quantification kit. A separate single-read 150-cycle Illumina NextSeq 550 flow cell was used to sequence each immunoSEQ 96-well plate. On the study's bioinformatics: Because the immunoSEQ output held only junctional sequences and lacked quality scores, the filtering could not match the filtering applied to full-length reads. To assign V/J genes and CDR3, sequences were annotated against IMGT germline references using PyIR, a Python wrapper for IgBLAST v1.9. Reads with weak V/J assignments (E-value above 1e-6), missing CDR3, stop codons, out-of-frame junctions, or ambiguous translated residues were removed. V3J clonotypes were defined as sequences sharing an identical inferred V gene, J gene, and CDR3 amino acid sequence. Percentage overlap between repertoires was computed as shared unique clonotypes divided by the size of the smaller repertoire. Three approaches were used to assess repertoire richness: RTK rarefaction, the Chao1 estimator, and Recon v2.1 estimates of unobserved clonotypes. Generation probabilities for all TCRbeta clonotypes obtained by the gDNA method from a handful of donors were computed using OLGA. The source is immuneACCESS, and TCRdb retained only in-frame sequences with V and J called. Part of the clones is not carried over; for the studies checked, unresolved V genes explain less than half of this, and the remainder is unexplained. V and J calls and clone size are as listed in that table; D and trimming were resolved from the DNA. For this sample there are some 1.5 million clones; 96% appear just once. The top ten hold more than 0.9% of the sample.

This TCR came from a man aged 25-40 years in good health. The sample taken for sequencing was naive CD4+ T cells sorted from blood. Sample cell subset or site, as interpreted from the label and publication: CD45RA+ positively selected.

The sequence in DNA is TGTGCCAGCAGTTTTTCCGGGACAGGGGGCGAGACCCAGTACTTC. The resulting protein is CASSFSGTGGETQYF. The chain employs TRBV6-5 and TRBJ2-5, with 12 central nucleotides matching TRBD1. From the germline V gene, CDR1 is MNHEY and CDR2 is SVGAGI. The CDR3 has 15 amino acids, counting the end cysteine and phenylalanine. Only the CDR3 DNA is retained, 45 bases long and in frame from the first base. V has 4 bases trimmed and J has 5 bases trimmed; junction bases matching no gene number 5.